The next 32 T cell receptor beta chains were all read from a single sample in a study of type 1 and type 2 diabetes patients. Genomic DNA was the PCR template. Amplification of the beta chain CDR3 used 30 forward and 13 reverse multiplex primers. TCRdb re-called the multiplex PCR reads through MiXCR, storing one row per CDR3 protein. The sample has around 300,000 distinct CDR3 sequences; over 45% are singletons. The sample comprised peripheral blood mononuclear cells (PBMCs). Receptors originate from a young man with type 2 diabetes.

This chain joins TRBV5-6 and TRBJ2-1; tentatively, D is TRBD1 or TRBD2 (6 bases each). V lost 1 base and J lost 7, with 9 bases in between. This CDR3 is built from 13 residues. CDR1 SGHDT and CDR2 YYEEEE come from the germline V gene. This CDR3 is CASSLPGANEQFF. The CDR3 bases are TGTGCCAGCAGCTTGCCGGGGGCGAATGAGCAGTTCTTC.

Only a few counts were recorded for this clonotype. The genes are TRBV19 and TRBJ1-5; D uncertain. This CDR3 is built from 13 residues. Trimming took 5 bases from V and 7 from J, leaving 12 bases between them. CDR1 is LNHDA and CDR2 is SQIVND in the germline V gene (reference sequence). Written as DNA, the CDR3 is TGTGCCAGTAGTTTTAGCCGAGGGCAGCCCCAGCATTTT. It encodes CASSFSRGQPQHF.

The sample holds one count of this clonotype. The rearrangement links TRBV12-5 to TRBJ1-2, with D possibly being TRBD1 (6 bases). Germline-derived CDR1 and CDR2 are LGHNT and FRNRAP. The CDR3 has 13 amino acids. The V end was cut by 1 base, the J end by 8 bases, with 11 bases between. The CDR3, as DNA: TGTGCTAGTGGTTTGGGCACAGGGAGCGGCTACACCTTC. Its translation: CASGLGTGSGYTF. Based on the CDR3 plus reference TRBV12-5 and TRBJ1-2, the full variable domain is DARVTQTPRHKVTEMGQEVTMRCQPILGHNTVFWYRQTMMQGLELLAYFRNRAPLDDSGMPKDRFSAEMPDATLATLKIQPSEPRDSAVYFCASGLGTGSGYTFGSGTRLTVV.

As regards this clonotype: A read error may account for a junction end that differs from germline. CDR3 sequence: CAWSTGSGVNVLTF. As DNA, the CDR3 is TGTGCCTGGAGTACCGGCTCTGGGGTCAACGTCCTGACTTTC. This chain links TRBV30 with TRBJ2-6; D not resolved. Germline loops: CDR1 GTSNPN, CDR2 SVGIG (reference sequence). CDR3 length equals 14 residues.

On this clonotype itself: The CDR3 carries no conserved terminal phenylalanine or tryptophan, so it likely arises from a read error. The chain carries TRBV20-1 and TRBJ2-3; D is perhaps TRBD1 (6 bases). The CDR3 length is 12 residues. Germline CDR1 and CDR2: DFQATT and SNEGSKA (reference sequence). The CDR3 region is CSAREWTDTQYL. Written as DNA, the CDR3 is TGCAGTGCTAGAGAGTGGACAGATACTCAGTATTTA.

This clonotype was seen a few times. The chain combines TRBV27 with TRBJ1-2; weak D call: TRBD1 (6 bases). Per germline, CDR1 MNHEY and CDR2 SMNVEV (reference sequence). This CDR3 has 14 amino acids. Deletions cut 4 bases from V and 8 bases from J, with 17 bases between. In DNA, the CDR3 is TGTGCCAGCAGTTCTGACAGGAGGATTGGAGGCTACACCTTC. Translated: CASSSDRRIGGYTF.

This clonotype was observed at least ten times. This chain connects TRBV7-8 to TRBJ1-1; no firm D call. CDR3 length: 13 residues. Trimming removed 3 bases from V and 7 bases from J, with 12 bases in between. From germline, CDR1 is SGHVS and CDR2 FQNEAQ. The CDR3 spells CASSLVRTSEAFF. The CDR3 bases are TGTGCCAGCAGCTTGGTGAGAACCAGTGAAGCTTTCTTT.

This clonotype was counted only a few times. The chain links TRBV9 to TRBJ2-7; 8 bases are shared with TRBD1. The CDR3 extends over 13 amino acids. Trimming at V came to 4 bases and at J to 7 bases, leaving 7 bases not matched to a gene. CDR1 SGDLS and CDR2 YYNGEE come from the germline V gene. This CDR3 reads CASSIGQGGEQYF. The CDR3 region has the DNA TGTGCCAGCAGCATTGGACAGGGTGGTGAGCAGTACTTC.

This clonotype was picked up many times. The chain carries TRBV12-5 and TRBJ2-3; D might be TRBD1 (6 bases). CDR1 and CDR2 from the germline V gene are LGHNT and FRNRAP. The CDR3 loop spans 14 amino acids. Between the trimmed V and J ends, which lost 7 bases and 1 base, there was a span of 12 bases. The CDR3 sequence: CASAPQGRTDTQYF. In DNA, the CDR3 is TGTGCTAGTGCTCCACAGGGACGCACAGATACGCAGTATTTT.

The chain carries TRBV7-2 and TRBJ1-1, with D tentatively TRBD1 (6 bases). The V end was cut by 1 base, the J end by 1 base, with 7 bases between. The length of the CDR3 is 14 residues. Germline V gene lookup returns CDR1 SGHTA and CDR2 FQGNSA. Here the CDR3 DNA reads TGTGCCAGCAGCTTAGTCAGGGGGAACACTGAAGCTTTCTTT. Its protein is CASSLVRGNTEAFF.

This clonotype was picked up a small number of times. The gene calls are TRBV3-1 and TRBJ1-6, with 7 bases aligning to TRBD1. CDR1 is LGHDT and CDR2 is YNNKEL in the germline V gene (reference sequence). J gave up 6 bases and V 0 bases, and 8 bases lay outside the gene matches. This CDR3 has 17 amino acids. In DNA, the CDR3 is TGTGCCAGCAGCCAAGAAGGTGAGGGACAGTTTAATTCACCCCTCCACTTT. It is translated as CASSQEGEGQFNSPLHF.

The V and J genes are TRBV7-2 and TRBJ2-1, with 7 bases fitting TRBD1. This CDR3 spans 13 amino acids. Germline V gene sequence: CDR1 SGHTA, CDR2 FQGNSA. With V trimmed by 5 bases and J by 5 bases, 3 bases remained unmatched. The CDR3: CASSRDRNNEQFF. CDR3 in DNA: TGTGCCAGCAGCCGGGACAGAAACAATGAGCAGTTCTTC.

This CDR3 reads CASSLEEGHFTEAFF. CDR3 coding DNA: TGTGCCAGCAGCTTGGAGGAGGGGCATTTCACTGAAGCTTTCTTT. This rearrangement joins TRBV5-5 to TRBJ1-1; a possible D gene is TRBD1 (5 bases). The CDR3 has 15 amino acids. V gave up 0 bases and J gave up 4 bases, with 13 bases separating them. Germline V gene sequence: CDR1 SGHKS, CDR2 YYEKEE (reference sequence).

The chain joins TRBV2 to TRBJ2-5; TRBD2 matches 11 bases. The J segment lost 4 bases and the V segment lost 5 bases, leaving 12 bases of the junction unmatched. Germline V gives CDR1 SNHLY, CDR2 FYNNEI. The CDR3 is made up of 17 amino acids. The CDR3 nucleotides read TGTGCCAGCAGTTACTCGAGTAGCGGGAGGGCCGGAGAGACCCAGTACTTC. Translated, it gives CASSYSSSGRAGETQYF.

In its sample, this clonotype was seen a few times. This chain links TRBV19 with TRBJ1-1; no clear D. Trimming cost V 3 bases and J 0 bases, with 8 bases left between them. In germline, CDR1 is LNHDA, CDR2 SQIVND (reference sequence). This CDR3 is 14 amino acids long. The CDR3 spells CASSIWVLNTEAFF. In DNA, the CDR3 is TGTGCCAGTAGTATTTGGGTTTTGAACACTGAAGCTTTCTTT.

The J gene is TRBJ2-1, the V gene TRBV10-1; 9 nucleotides line up with TRBD1. J was trimmed by 8 bases and V by 6 bases; bases with no gene match: 8. Germline assignment: CDR1 WNHNN and CDR2 SYGVQD (reference sequence). The CDR3 runs to 14 residues. The CDR3 sequence is CASSPGQGIDEQFF. In DNA, the CDR3 is TGCGCCAGCAGCCCGGGACAGGGTATCGATGAGCAGTTCTTC.

Concerning this clonotype itself: The junction and the germline gene differ at one end; a read error may be behind it. The chain joins TRBV27 to TRBJ1-1; 9 nucleotides match TRBD1. Per the germline V gene, CDR1 is MNHEY and CDR2 is SMNVEV (reference sequence). This CDR3 region has 15 residues. This CDR3 is CASATGGLGYTEAFF. The CDR3 nucleotides are TGTGCCAGCGCCACAGGGGGCTTGGGGTACACTGAAGCCTTCTTT.

This chain uses TRBV12-3 or TRBV12-4 with TRBJ2-3; a possible D gene is TRBD2 (6 bases). V was cut by 5 bases and J by 2 bases, with 8 bases left in between. CDR3 length: 13 amino acids. The CDR3 bases are TGTGCCAGCAGTCGGACTATCACAGATACGCAGTATTTT. It codes for CASSRTITDTQYF.

This chain joins TRBV27 and TRBJ1-4; D is unresolved. Per germline, CDR1 MNHEY and CDR2 SMNVEV (reference sequence). The CDR3 sequence is 14 residues long. Trimming took off 2 bases at V and 8 bases at J, with 12 bases between the two ends. This chain's CDR3 is CASSLGLEGEKLFF. In nucleotides, the CDR3 is TGTGCCAGCAGTTTAGGGCTGGAGGGCGAAAAACTGTTTTTT.

The rearrangement uses TRBV6-7 and TRBJ2-3, with unresolved D. TRBV6-7 is labeled an ORF, and its function is uncertain. V gave up 8 bases and J gave up 4 bases, with 10 bases separating them. The CDR3 runs to 12 residues. The CDR3 here is CASSRGSDTQYF. As DNA, the CDR3 is TGTGCCAGCTCAAGAGGCTCAGATACGCAGTATTTT.

This clonotype came up many times. The genes are TRBV30 and TRBJ2-7; D gene uncertain. CDR1 is GTSNPN, CDR2 SVGIG, per germline (reference sequence). V was clipped by 2 bases and J by 0 bases, with 14 bases between them. The CDR3 has 15 amino acids. This CDR3 reads CAWSPPQRYSYEQYF. CDR3 nucleotide sequence: TGTGCCTGGAGTCCACCCCAGCGCTACTCCTACGAGCAGTACTTC. Looking up the rest from reference TRBV30 and TRBJ2-7 gives the full variable domain: SQTIHQWPATLVQPVGSPLSLECTVEGTSNPNLYWYRQAAGRGLQLLFYSVGIGQISSEVPQNLSASRPQDRQFILSSKKLLLSDSGFYLCAWSPPQRYSYEQYFGPGTRLTVT.

The chain's CDR3 is CASSEDMAGGKTQYF. The CDR3 DNA sequence: TGTGCCAGCAGTGAAGATATGGCGGGGGGGAAGACCCAGTACTTC. The J gene is TRBJ2-5, the V gene TRBV6-1, with 9 bases that match TRBD2. Per the germline V gene, CDR1 is MNHNS and CDR2 is SASEGT. The CDR3 is 15 amino acids. Losses at the gene ends were 1 base for V and 6 bases for J; bases not matched to a gene: 6.

This clonotype was counted many times. This rearrangement joins TRBV15 to TRBJ1-6; no firm D call. Trimming removed 1 base from V and 13 bases from J, with 8 bases in between. Germline V gene sequence: CDR1 LNHNV, CDR2 YYDKDF (reference sequence). The CDR3 runs to 12 residues. The CDR3 reads CATSRAQGPLHF. The CDR3 bases are TGTGCCACCAGCAGAGCTCAAGGGCCCCTCCACTTT.

Worth noting for this clonotype: One junction end does not reproduce the germline sequence, and a read error may be involved. The gene calls are TRBV25-1 and TRBJ2-7; TRBD1 or TRBD2 may be the D gene (5 bases each). The CDR3 runs to 13 residues. The germline V gene encodes CDR1 MGHDK and CDR2 SYGVNS. CDR3 nucleotide sequence: TGTGCCAGCAGTGAACGGGACCCCTACAAGCAGTACTTC. It encodes CASSERDPYKQYF.

This chain uses TRBV28 with TRBJ2-7; no clear D gene. The V end lost 7 bases, the J end lost 5 bases, and 18 bases lay between the germline ends. Germline V gene data show CDR1 as MDHEN and CDR2 as SYDVKM. This CDR3 spans 14 amino acids. CDR3: CASNPRLGIHEQYF. The CDR3 coding sequence is TGTGCCAGCAATCCTAGGCTCGGTATCCACGAGCAGTACTTC.

The rearrangement links TRBV2 to TRBJ1-2; unclear D gene. The CDR3 loop spans 14 amino acids. With 1 base removed from V and 6 bases from J, the gap between germline ends came to 12 bases. The germline gives CDR1 SNHLY, CDR2 FYNNEI. CDR3 DNA: TGTGCCAGCAGTGAAGATTTAGAAGCTCATGGCTACACCTTC. Translation: CASSEDLEAHGYTF.

As concerns this clonotype: Mismatch with germline at one junction end may stem from a read error. The V call is TRBV4-1, the J call TRBJ2-7; the match to TRBD2 covers 13 bases. Germline loops: CDR1 MGHRA, CDR2 YSYEKL. The CDR3 length is 15 residues. The CDR3 DNA reads TGTGCCAGCAGCCAATGGACTAGCGGGAGCTACGAGCAGTACTTC. Its translation is CASSQWTSGSYEQYF.

The table lists this clonotype with many counts. The chain joins TRBV30 to TRBJ1-6, with 7 bases lining up with TRBD1. The V gene's germline CDR1 is GTSNPN and CDR2 SVGIG (reference sequence). The CDR3 runs 14 residues. V lost 3 bases, J lost 6 bases, and 5 bases stayed unmatched. Here the CDR3 DNA reads TGTGCCTGGAGGGGGGACAGCCTTAATTCACCCCTCCACTTT. It encodes CAWRGDSLNSPLHF.

This sequence joins TRBV10-2 and TRBJ1-1; D is unresolved. This CDR3 has 13 amino acids. From germline, CDR1 is WSHSY and CDR2 SAAADI. Trimming removed 6 bases at V and 0 bases at J, with 8 bases between. CDR3 DNA: TGCGCCAGCAGAAGGGCCATGAACACTGAAGCTTTCTTT. Its translation: CASRRAMNTEAFF.

V usage is TRBV30 and J usage is TRBJ1-5, with D possibly TRBD1 on 5 matching bases. Looked up from germline, CDR1 is GTSNPN and CDR2 is SVGIG (reference sequence). The V and J ends lost 1 base and 4 bases respectively, with 14 bases between them. The CDR3 covers 15 residues. In DNA form, the CDR3 reads TGTGCCTGGAGTGACGGAGGGCAGGGAAATCAGCCCCAGCATTTT. Translating gives CAWSDGGQGNQPQHF.

The chain is built from TRBV28 and TRBJ2-7, with 9 bases aligning to TRBD1. In germline, CDR1 is MDHEN, CDR2 SYDVKM. The CDR3 sequence is 13 residues long. Trimming removed 10 bases from V and 4 bases from J; junction bases left unmatched: 8. CDR3 nucleotides: TGTGCCAACCGGACAGGGGAGATATACGAGCAGTACTTC. Translating it yields CANRTGEIYEQYF.

This clonotype was detected a few times. The chain is built from TRBV29-1 and TRBJ2-5, with D perhaps TRBD1 (6 bases). CDR1 is SQVTM and CDR2 is ANQGSEA in the germline V gene. This CDR3 has 13 residues. V was pared by 1 base and J by 5 bases, with 11 bases between. CDR3 amino acids: CSVEVAQGETQYF. The CDR3, as DNA: TGCAGCGTTGAAGTAGCTCAGGGGGAGACCCAGTACTTC.